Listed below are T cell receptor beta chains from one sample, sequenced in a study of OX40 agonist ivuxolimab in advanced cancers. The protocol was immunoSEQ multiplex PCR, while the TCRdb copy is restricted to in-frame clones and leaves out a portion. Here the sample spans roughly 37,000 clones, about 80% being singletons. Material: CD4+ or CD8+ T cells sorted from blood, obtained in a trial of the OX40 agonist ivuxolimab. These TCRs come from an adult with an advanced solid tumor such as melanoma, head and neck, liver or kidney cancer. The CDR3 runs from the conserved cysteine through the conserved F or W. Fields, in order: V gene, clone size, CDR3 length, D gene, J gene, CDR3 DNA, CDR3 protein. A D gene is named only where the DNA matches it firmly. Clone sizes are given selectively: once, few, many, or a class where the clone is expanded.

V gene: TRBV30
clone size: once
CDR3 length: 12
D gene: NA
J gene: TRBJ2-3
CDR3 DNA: TGTGCCTGGAGCCTTTTCACAGATACGCAGTATTTT
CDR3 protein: CAWSLFTDTQYF

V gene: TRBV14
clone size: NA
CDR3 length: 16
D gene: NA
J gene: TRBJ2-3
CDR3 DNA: TGTGCCAGCAGCCAAGAACGGGGGATCCTCACAGATACGCAGTATTTT
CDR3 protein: CASSQERGILTDTQYF

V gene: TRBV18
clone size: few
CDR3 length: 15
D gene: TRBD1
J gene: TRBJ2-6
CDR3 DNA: TGTGCCAGCTCACGGGACAGGCCTGGGGCCAACGTCCTGACTTTC
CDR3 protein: CASSRDRPGANVLTF

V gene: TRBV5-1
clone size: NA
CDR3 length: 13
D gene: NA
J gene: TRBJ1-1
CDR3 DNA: TGCGCCAGCAGACAGACCGAATACACTGAAGCTTTCTTT
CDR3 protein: CASRQTEYTEAFF

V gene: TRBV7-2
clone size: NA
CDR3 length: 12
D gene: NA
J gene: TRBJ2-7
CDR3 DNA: TGTGCCAGCAGCTTAATCTCGAGTACCCAGTACTTC
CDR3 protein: CASSLISSTQYF

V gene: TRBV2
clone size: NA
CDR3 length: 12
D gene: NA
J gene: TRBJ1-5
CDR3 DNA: TGTGCCAGCAGTGATAGCAATCAGCCCCAGCATTTT
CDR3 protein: CASSDSNQPQHF

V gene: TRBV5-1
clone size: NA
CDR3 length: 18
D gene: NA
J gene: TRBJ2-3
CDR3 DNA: TGCGCCAGCAGCTTGGAAGGGAGAGGGGGAAGGGGGACAGATACGCAGTATTTT
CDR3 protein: CASSLEGRGGRGTDTQYF

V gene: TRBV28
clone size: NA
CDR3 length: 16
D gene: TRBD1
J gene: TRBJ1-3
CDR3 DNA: TGTGCCAGCAGTACCCCCGGACAGGGTACGGGAAACACCATATATTTT
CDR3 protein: CASSTPGQGTGNTIYF

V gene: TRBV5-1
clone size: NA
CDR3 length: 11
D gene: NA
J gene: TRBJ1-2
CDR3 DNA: TGCGCCAGCAATTGGGAGGGAAGCTACACCTTC
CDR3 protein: CASNWEGSYTF

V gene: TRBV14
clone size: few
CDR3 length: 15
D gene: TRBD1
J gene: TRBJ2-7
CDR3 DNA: TGTGCCAGCAGCCAACGAGGGACAGGGGTAGGGGAGCAGTACTTC
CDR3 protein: CASSQRGTGVGEQYF

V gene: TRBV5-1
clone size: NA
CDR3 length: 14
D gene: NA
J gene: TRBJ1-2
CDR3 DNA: TGCGCCAGCAGCTTGGCGGCAGTCTACGATGGCTACACCTTC
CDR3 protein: CASSLAAVYDGYTF

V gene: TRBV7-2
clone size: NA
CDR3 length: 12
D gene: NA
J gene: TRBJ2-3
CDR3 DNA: TGTGCCAGCAGCCCGAGCACAGATACGCAGTATTTT
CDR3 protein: CASSPSTDTQYF

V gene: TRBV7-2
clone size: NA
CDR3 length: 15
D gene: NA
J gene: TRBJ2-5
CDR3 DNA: TGTGCCAGCAGCTCCATGGCGGGGGCCCGGGAGACCCAGTACTTC
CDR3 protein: CASSSMAGARETQYF

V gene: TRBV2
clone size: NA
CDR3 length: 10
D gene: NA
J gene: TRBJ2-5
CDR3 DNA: TGTGCCAGCTACTCGGAGACCCAGTACTTC
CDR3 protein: CASYSETQYF

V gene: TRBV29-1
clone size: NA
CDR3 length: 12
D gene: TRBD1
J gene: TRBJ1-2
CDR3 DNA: TGCAGCGGGACAGGCTCTTCCTATGGCTACACCTTC
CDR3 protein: CSGTGSSYGYTF

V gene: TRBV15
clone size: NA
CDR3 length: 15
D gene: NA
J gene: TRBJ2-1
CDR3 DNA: TGTGCCACCAGCAGAGAAGCATATGCCTACAATGAGCAGTTCTTC
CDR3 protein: CATSREAYAYNEQFF

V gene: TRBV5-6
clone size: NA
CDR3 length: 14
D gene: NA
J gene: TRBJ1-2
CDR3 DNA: TGTGCCAGCAGCCCCGTGAACAGGGACTATGGCTACACCTTC
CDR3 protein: CASSPVNRDYGYTF

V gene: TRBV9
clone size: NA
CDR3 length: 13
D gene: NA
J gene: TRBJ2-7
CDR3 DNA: TGTGCCAGCAGTTTCATGACGGCCGACGAGCAGTACTTC
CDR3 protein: CASSFMTADEQYF

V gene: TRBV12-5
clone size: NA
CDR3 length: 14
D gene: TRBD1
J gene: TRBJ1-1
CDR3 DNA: TGTGCTAGTGGCCCCCGACTTGGGACAGGTGAAGCTTTCTTT
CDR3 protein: CASGPRLGTGEAFF

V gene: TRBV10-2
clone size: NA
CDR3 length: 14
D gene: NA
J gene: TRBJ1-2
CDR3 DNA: TGCGCCAGCAGTGGCCTGTATTTAAACTATGGCTACACCTTC
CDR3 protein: CASSGLYLNYGYTF

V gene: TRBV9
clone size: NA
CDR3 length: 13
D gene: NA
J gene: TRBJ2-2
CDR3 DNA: TGTGCCAGCCGTGGCAGGGTCGGCGGGGAGCTGTTTTTT
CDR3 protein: CASRGRVGGELFF

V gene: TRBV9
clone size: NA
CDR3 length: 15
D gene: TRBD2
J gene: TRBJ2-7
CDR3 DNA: TGTGCCAGCAGCGTAGGACCAGCGGGGTGGAACGAGCAGTACTTC
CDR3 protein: CASSVGPAGWNEQYF

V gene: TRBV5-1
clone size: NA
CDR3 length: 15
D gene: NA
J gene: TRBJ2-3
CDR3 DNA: TGCGCCAGCAGCTTGGCGGGACACAACACAGATACGCAGTATTTT
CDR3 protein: CASSLAGHNTDTQYF

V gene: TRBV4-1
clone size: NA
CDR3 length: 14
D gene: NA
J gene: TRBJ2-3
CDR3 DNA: TGCGCCAGCAGCCAAGGACTAAACACAGATACGCAGTATTTT
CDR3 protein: CASSQGLNTDTQYF

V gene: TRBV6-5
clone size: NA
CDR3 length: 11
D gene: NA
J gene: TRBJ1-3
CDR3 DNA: TGTGCCACTAGAACGGGAAACACCATATATTTT
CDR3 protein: CATRTGNTIYF